This T cell receptor beta chain was recorded in a study of blood T cells in healthy people across ages. Broader study findings: In the absence of known donor CMV status, changes in expanded clonotypes were possibly confounded. Fewer expanded clones and more diversity marked long-lived versus aged donors. Roughly linear age-related decline in beta diversity appeared, significant by age 40.

This clonotype was detected ten times or more. What it binds is not known. For the second PCR, which ran for 7 to 11 cycles, a sample-barcoded 5' primer and a J-beta primer mix were used. In TCRdb, the 5' RACE reads were re-called with MiXCR into one record per CDR3 protein. The data show hundreds of thousands of distinct CDR3 sequences, with about a fifth seen just once and about 22% held by the top ten. The TCR comes from a man between 65 and 85 years old in good health. Material for sequencing was blood.

CDR3 sequence reads: CASSLAGEGETQYF. The CDR3 DNA is TGTGCCAGCAGTTTAGCGGGAGAAGGAGAGACCCAGTACTTC. The chain links TRBV27 to TRBJ2-5; TRBD2 matches at 7 bases. Trimming removed 2 bases from V and 4 bases from J; junction bases left unmatched: 4. The CDR3 totals 14 residues. The germline V gene encodes CDR1 MNHEY and CDR2 SMNVEV (reference sequence).